Listed here are 17 T cell receptor beta chains from one sample, sequenced in a study of molecular identifiers for immune sequencing clone quantification. TCRdb called the PCR reads again in MiXCR, with one record for every CDR3 protein. The profile shows about 320,000 distinct CDR3 sequences, roughly 24% of them singletons. The sequencing input was naive CD8+ T cells from blood, with Jurkat cell RNA spiked in. The subset denotes: FACS-sorted CD8+CD4-CCR7+CD45RA+ naive T cells. These receptors were taken from a human donor in good health. Some libraries in this study had Jurkat cell RNA spiked in.

This clonotype was counted at least ten times. The chain employs TRBV7-3 and TRBJ1-1; TRBD1 is a possible D gene (5 bases). Germline CDR1 is SGHTA and CDR2 is FQGTGA. V was clipped by 1 base and J by 5 bases, with 8 bases between them. This CDR3 is built from 13 residues. The DNA for the CDR3 is TGTGCCAGCAGCTTAAAGGGGTGGACTGAAGCTTTCTTT. Protein: CASSLKGWTEAFF.

This clonotype was recorded once. An end of the junction does not agree with germline; a read error may underlie this. The gene calls are TRBV12-3 or TRBV12-4 and TRBJ1-1; a weak D match, TRBD1 (6 bases). The CDR3 sequence is 14 residues long. CDR3 coding DNA: TGTGCCAGCAGGCCAGGGGCTGATCGTGCTGAAGCTCTCTTT. This gives the protein CASRPGADRAEALF.

Many counts were recorded for this clonotype. The chain couples TRBV7-9 to TRBJ2-3, with D unclear. This CDR3 is 15 amino acids long. V lost 3 bases, J lost 4 bases, and 14 bases lay in between. Per the germline V gene, CDR1 is SEHNR and CDR2 is FQNEAQ (reference sequence). CDR3 sequence reads: CASSFERTYSDTQYF. In nucleotides, the CDR3 is TGTGCCAGCAGCTTTGAGCGAACCTACTCAGATACGCAGTATTTT.

The chain links TRBV15 to TRBJ2-7; 8 bases map to TRBD2. Trimming took 3 bases from V and 0 from J; bases not matched to a gene: 10. The germline V gene has CDR1 LNHNV and CDR2 YYDKDF (reference sequence). This CDR3 comprises 17 residues. CDR3 sequence reads: CATSSLTRGGPSYEQYF. CDR3 bases: TGTGCCACCAGCAGCTTGACCCGCGGGGGGCCCTCCTACGAGCAGTACTTC.

The chain links TRBV9 to TRBJ1-1; D gene uncertain. Trimming stripped 4 bases from V and 4 bases from J, with 11 bases between. CDR1 and CDR2 from the germline V gene are SGDLS and YYNGEE. This CDR3 is 13 amino acids long. CDR3 in amino acids: CASSLTMTTEAFF. CDR3 nucleotide sequence: TGTGCCAGCAGCCTCACTATGACCACTGAAGCTTTCTTT.

The sample holds many counts of this clonotype. The V and J genes are TRBV7-2 and TRBJ2-1, with D tentatively TRBD1 or TRBD2 (5 bases each). The length of the CDR3 is 16 residues. The V gene lost 3 bases and the J gene lost 0 bases, with 12 bases spanning the gap. The V gene's germline CDR1 is SGHTA and CDR2 FQGNSA. CDR3 protein: CASSFITGLSYNEQFF. The DNA of the CDR3 is TGTGCCAGCAGCTTTATTACAGGACTCTCCTACAATGAGCAGTTCTTC.

This clonotype was seen repeatedly, ten times or more. The gene calls are TRBV12-3 or TRBV12-4 and TRBJ2-5; 8 bases map to TRBD2. The ends lost 5 bases at V and 0 bases at J; junction bases unmatched: 11. The CDR3 spans 17 residues. For the CDR3, the DNA is TGTGCCAGCAGTCTTGAGGTACTAGCGGCAAACCAAGAGACCCAGTACTTC. Its protein is CASSLEVLAANQETQYF.

This clonotype was seen more than once but under ten times. V usage is TRBV28 and J usage is TRBJ2-7, with a weak D call TRBD2 (6 bases). This CDR3 contains 12 residues. In germline, CDR1 is MDHEN, CDR2 SYDVKM. The germline V and J ends were trimmed by 8 bases and 2 bases, with 10 bases remaining between them. CDR3 protein: CASGGGTYEQYF. For the CDR3, the DNA is TGTGCCAGCGGCGGAGGGACCTACGAGCAGTACTTC.

To note about this clonotype: Since a much larger clone is just one base distant, this may be a read error. The J gene is TRBJ2-5, the V gene TRBV28; D call uncertain. This CDR3 region has 16 residues. Germline CDR1 and CDR2: MDHEN and SYDVKM. V lost 2 bases, J lost 7 bases, and 20 bases lay in between. CDR3 coding DNA: TGTGCCAGCAGTTTACCCACCCGAGACATGTTAGGGACCCAGTACTTC. This gives the protein CASSLPTRDMLGTQYF.

A word on this clonotype: A read error may explain this, as a much larger clone is one base away. CDR3 coding DNA: TGTGACAGCAGTCTGGACGGTTCTAGCACAGATACGCAGTATTTT. Protein: CDSSLDGSSTDTQYF. The rearrangement links TRBV2 to TRBJ2-3; D ambiguous. Germline values: CDR1 SNHLY, CDR2 FYNNEI. The CDR3 is 15 amino acids.

This clonotype was detected only once. A read error is possible here, since a much larger clone lies one base away. The chain uses TRBV29-1 and TRBJ1-1; the D is unclear. The V and J ends lost 3 bases and 5 bases respectively, with 19 bases between them. CDR1 and CDR2 from the germline V gene are SQVTM and ANQGSEA. The CDR3 is made up of 15 amino acids. CDR3 amino acids: CSVDHIGSFTTEAFF. The CDR3 DNA is TGCAGCGTTGACCACATCGGGAGTTTTACAACTGAAGCTTTCTTT. The full variable domain, its missing parts supplied by reference TRBV29-1 and TRBJ1-1, is SAVISQKPSRDICQRGTSLTIQCQVDSQVTMMFWYRQQPGQSLTLIATANQGSEATYESGFVIDKFPISRPNLTFSTLTVSNMSPEDSSIYLCSVDHIGSFTTEAFFGQGTRLTVV.

V is TRBV19 and J is TRBJ2-1; 15 bases are a match to TRBD2. The CDR3 has 16 residues. After removal of 5 bases from V and 9 bases from J, the junction contained 8 bases not matched to a gene. The germline V gene encodes CDR1 LNHDA and CDR2 SQIVND (reference sequence). For the CDR3, the DNA is TGTGCCAGTAGTTGGACTAGCGGGAGGGCTGCATCTGAGCAGTTCTTC. Translating gives CASSWTSGRAASEQFF.

Comments on this clonotype: This may come from a read error, since a much larger clone is one base off. This chain links TRBV20-1 with TRBJ2-2, with D perhaps matching TRBD2 (6 bases). The CDR3 consists of 14 residues. Germline V gene data show CDR1 as DFQATT and CDR2 as SNEGSKA (reference sequence). The CDR3 region has the DNA TGCAGTGCTAGAGCGCCACAATTTACCGGGGAGGTGTTTTTT. Translated: CSARAPQFTGEVFF.

The chain couples TRBV12-3 or TRBV12-4 to TRBJ1-1; D not resolved. This CDR3 is built from 12 residues. Trimming left V 7 bases short and J 0 bases short, with 6 bases between. CDR3 protein: CASTAMNTEAFF. In DNA form, the CDR3 reads TGTGCCAGCACCGCTATGAACACTGAAGCTTTCTTT.

The V gene is TRBV30, the J gene TRBJ2-2; D is perhaps TRBD1 (6 bases). With 3 bases removed from V and 7 bases from J, the gap between germline ends came to 15 bases. Germline-derived CDR1 and CDR2 are GTSNPN and SVGIG (reference sequence). This CDR3 is built from 14 residues. The CDR3 sequence is CAWSLDSPGGELFF. DNA for the CDR3: TGTGCCTGGAGCCTGGACAGCCCGGGCGGGGAGCTGTTTTTT.

The genes are TRBV3-1 and TRBJ2-3; D is perhaps TRBD2 (6 bases). CDR1 and CDR2 from the germline V gene are LGHDT and YNNKEL (reference sequence). V lost 6 bases and J 4 bases, leaving 14 bases between the germline ends. The length of the CDR3 is 14 residues. CDR3 amino acids: CASSPRLVSDTQYF. DNA for the CDR3: TGTGCCAGCAGTCCGAGACTAGTGTCAGATACGCAGTATTTT.

V usage is TRBV10-3 and J usage is TRBJ2-3; TRBD2 matches at 7 bases. CDR1 and CDR2 from the germline V gene are ENHRY and SYGVKD. V lost 11 bases and J lost 2; bases outside the gene matches: 10. The CDR3 totals 14 residues. In DNA, the CDR3 is TGTGCCCCCGTAATAGCGGGCGCCACAGATACGCAGTATTTT. It encodes CAPVIAGATDTQYF.